The rows below give T cell receptor beta chains drawn from one sample of a study of blood T cell repertoires in COVID-19. Sequencing used immunoSEQ multiplex PCR; TCRdb keeps in-frame clones, though not all of them. Here the sample spans 250,000 to 300,000 clones, almost 85% being singletons. Source material: peripheral blood. The receptors were gathered from a man aged 50 to 60 with active or convalescent COVID-19. The CDR3 runs from the conserved cysteine through the conserved F or W. D genes are given only for firm matches. Size is omitted from some rows. Given values are once, few, many or a class for expanded clones.

abundance: .; j_gene: TRBJ1-1; v_gene: TRBV7-9; d_gene: .; CDR3aa: CASSLGQGYTEAFF; CDR3nt: TGTGCCAGCAGCTTAGGGCAGGGTTATACTGAAGCTTTCTTT
abundance: .; j_gene: TRBJ2-7; v_gene: TRBV5-1; d_gene: TRBD1; CDR3aa: CASSFSPPNRGSVYEQYF; CDR3nt: TGCGCCAGCAGCTTTTCCCCGCCTAACAGGGGGTCCGTCTACGAGCAGTACTTC
abundance: .; j_gene: TRBJ2-1; v_gene: TRBV2; d_gene: TRBD2; CDR3aa: CASTPLGLASDEQFF; CDR3nt: TGTGCCAGCACCCCTTTAGGACTAGCTTCCGATGAGCAGTTCTTC
abundance: once; j_gene: TRBJ1-2; v_gene: TRBV15; d_gene: TRBD1; CDR3aa: CATWGQGPRGYTF; CDR3nt: TGTGCCACCTGGGGACAGGGTCCGCGGGGCTACACCTTC
abundance: once; j_gene: TRBJ2-7; v_gene: TRBV5-4; d_gene: .; CDR3aa: CASSRNSDSSYYEQYF; CDR3nt: TGTGCCAGCAGCCGAAACTCAGACTCAAGCTACTACGAGCAGTACTTC
abundance: once; j_gene: TRBJ2-1; v_gene: TRBV3-1/TRBV3-2; d_gene: .; CDR3aa: CASTQRVAGYNEQFF; CDR3nt: TGTGCCAGCACCCAAAGGGTGGCGGGCTACAATGAGCAGTTCTTC
abundance: .; j_gene: TRBJ2-3; v_gene: TRBV5-5; d_gene: TRBD2; CDR3aa: CASSAGTSGSTDTQYF; CDR3nt: TGTGCCAGCAGCGCTGGGACTAGCGGGAGCACAGATACGCAGTATTTT
abundance: once; j_gene: TRBJ2-1; v_gene: TRBV6-5; d_gene: TRBD2; CDR3aa: CASSYSWSGRAREQFF; CDR3nt: TGTGCCAGCAGTTACTCATGGAGCGGGAGGGCCAGGGAGCAGTTCTTC
abundance: .; j_gene: TRBJ1-2; v_gene: TRBV12-3/TRBV12-4; d_gene: .; CDR3aa: CASSLQVNYGYTF; CDR3nt: TGTGCCAGCAGTCTACAGGTGAACTATGGCTACACCTTC
abundance: .; j_gene: TRBJ1-3; v_gene: TRBV10-3; d_gene: TRBD1; CDR3aa: CAIQGAFGNTIYF; CDR3nt: TGTGCCATACAGGGGGCCTTTGGAAACACCATATATTTT
abundance: .; j_gene: TRBJ1-5; v_gene: TRBV19; d_gene: TRBD1; CDR3aa: CASKDGTANQPQHF; CDR3nt: TGTGCCAGTAAAGACGGGACAGCAAATCAGCCCCAGCATTTT
abundance: .; j_gene: TRBJ2-6; v_gene: TRBV30; d_gene: .; CDR3aa: CAWSRGSGANVLTF; CDR3nt: TGTGCCTGGAGTAGGGGGTCCGGGGCCAACGTCCTGACTTTC
abundance: .; j_gene: TRBJ1-2; v_gene: TRBV5-8; d_gene: TRBD1; CDR3aa: CASSSDRYYYGYTF; CDR3nt: TGTGCCAGCAGCTCGGACAGGTACTATTACGGCTACACCTTC
abundance: .; j_gene: TRBJ2-7; v_gene: TRBV2; d_gene: TRBD2; CDR3aa: CASNLGLGSYEQYF; CDR3nt: TGTGCCAGCAACTTGGGACTAGGGTCCTACGAGCAGTACTTC
abundance: .; j_gene: TRBJ1-5; v_gene: TRBV7-9; d_gene: .; CDR3aa: CASSSGTSDQPQHF; CDR3nt: TGTGCCAGCAGCTCTGGGACAAGCGATCAGCCCCAGCATTTT
abundance: .; j_gene: TRBJ1-4; v_gene: TRBV7-9; d_gene: TRBD1; CDR3aa: CAIRQGNNEKLFF; CDR3nt: TGTGCCATTCGACAGGGAAATAATGAAAAACTGTTTTTT
abundance: .; j_gene: TRBJ2-7; v_gene: TRBV12-3/TRBV12-4; d_gene: TRBD1; CDR3aa: CASSTGVYEQYF; CDR3nt: TGTGCCAGCAGTACAGGGGTCTACGAGCAGTACTTC
abundance: .; j_gene: TRBJ2-4; v_gene: TRBV28; d_gene: TRBD1; CDR3aa: CASSPWGQGVQNIQYF; CDR3nt: TGTGCCAGCAGTCCATGGGGACAGGGGGTTCAAAACATTCAGTACTTC
abundance: .; j_gene: TRBJ2-2; v_gene: TRBV27; d_gene: .; CDR3aa: CASYSGVPGELFF; CDR3nt: TGTGCCAGCTATTCAGGGGTTCCCGGGGAGCTGTTTTTT
abundance: .; j_gene: TRBJ1-2; v_gene: TRBV12-5; d_gene: .; CDR3aa: CASGRSGLPDGYTF; CDR3nt: TGTGCTAGTGGCCGAAGCGGTCTGCCCGACGGCTACACCTTC
abundance: .; j_gene: TRBJ1-1; v_gene: TRBV12-5; d_gene: .; CDR3aa: CASGLDSGSEAFF; CDR3nt: TGTGCTAGTGGTTTGGACAGTGGTTCTGAAGCTTTCTTT
abundance: .; j_gene: TRBJ2-3; v_gene: TRBV27; d_gene: TRBD1; CDR3aa: CASSSRDRAPDTQYF; CDR3nt: TGTGCCAGCAGTTCCCGGGACAGGGCCCCCGATACGCAGTATTTT
abundance: .; j_gene: TRBJ1-3; v_gene: TRBV9; d_gene: TRBD1; CDR3aa: CASSVLGQGSGSGGNTIYF; CDR3nt: TGTGCCAGCAGCGTCTTGGGACAGGGATCCGGATCGGGAGGAAACACCATATATTTT
abundance: once; j_gene: TRBJ1-2; v_gene: TRBV6-5; d_gene: .; CDR3aa: CASSPGQVNYGYTF; CDR3nt: TGTGCCAGCAGTCCCGGACAAGTCAACTATGGCTACACCTTC
abundance: .; j_gene: TRBJ2-1; v_gene: TRBV5-1; d_gene: TRBD2; CDR3aa: CASSGLADYNEQFF; CDR3nt: TGCGCCAGCAGTGGACTAGCGGACTACAATGAGCAGTTCTTC
abundance: .; j_gene: TRBJ1-2; v_gene: TRBV28; d_gene: .; CDR3aa: CASSLAQQYGYTF; CDR3nt: TGTGCCAGCAGTTTGGCACAGCAATACGGCTACACCTTC
abundance: .; j_gene: TRBJ1-2; v_gene: TRBV6-5; d_gene: .; CDR3aa: CASRTERFDGYTF; CDR3nt: TGTGCCAGCCGGACAGAGAGGTTTGATGGCTACACCTTC
abundance: .; j_gene: TRBJ2-7; v_gene: TRBV28; d_gene: .; CDR3aa: CASSLGGRAYEQYF; CDR3nt: TGTGCCAGCAGTTTAGGGGGCAGGGCCTACGAGCAGTACTTC
abundance: .; j_gene: TRBJ1-1; v_gene: TRBV5-4; d_gene: TRBD1; CDR3aa: CASSFKGRTGGLNTEAFF; CDR3nt: TGTGCCAGCAGCTTTAAGGGGAGGACAGGGGGCTTGAACACTGAAGCTTTCTTT